This T cell receptor (beta chain) was retrieved from a study of blood T cell repertoires in COVID-19 (dated by TCRdb to about 2020). As for the study more broadly: Collaborator samples came from the United States, Italy and Spain and covered acute and convalescent phases of COVID-19. Where available, HLA class I and class II types were taken from metadata supplied by the sample provider and were not determined by assay-based typing. The prospective study material was composed of cDNA or gDNA derived from T cells, B-cell-depleted T cells, or PBMCs. The samples were drawn from two sources: the first 160 participants of the ongoing ImmuneRACE study, and over 950 subjects contributed by 6 global collaborators. The repertoires were released in a freely available public database meant as a resource for research on the immune response to SARS-CoV-2. Subjects who had been exposed to COVID-19, were actively infected with it, or had recovered from it provided the deeply sampled blood TCRbeta repertoires that made up the dataset. Sample metadata almost always included a de-identified subject ID, COVID-19 status, age in years and sex.

Measured from the cysteine to the phenylalanine, the CDR3 is 12 residues long. Here the CDR3 DNA is all that survives: 36 bases in frame from base 1. V lost 5 bases and J lost 5 bases; the stretch between them is 9 bases long. The germline V gene encodes CDR1 MDHEN and CDR2 SYDVKM. TCRbeta CDR3 regions were amplified from genomic DNA by means of the immunoSEQ Assay, a bias-controlled multiplex PCR. The paper's processing steps were these. The number of nucleated cells in each sample was estimated from the amplification of reference gene primers within the assay. Sequence reads were collapsed and filtered to measure the absolute abundance of every unique TCRbeta CDR3 rearrangement. For each sample, productive Simpson clonality was calculated by taking the square root of Simpson's diversity index across productive rearrangements. TCRdb's version of the immuneACCESS table is confined to in-frame rearrangements and falls short of the full clone set. An unresolved V gene accounts for under half of the shortfall where checked; the remainder is of unknown origin. V, J and clone size are those of that table, while D and trimming were read from the DNA. This sample holds approximately 220,000 clones; around 88% were observed only once. Around 8.7% of the sample lies in the top ten.

Points the paper makes about the study in general: Clinical and demographic metadata were provided uncurated, with the amount varying by source and participant.

With regard to this clone: There is no known antigen for this receptor. One base away there is no much larger clone; base qualities are not given.

The collaborating institutions used their own protocols to collect whole blood in K2EDTA tubes. For TCRbeta analysis, collaborators shipped samples as frozen whole blood, isolated PBMCs, or DNA extracted from either of those sample types. This chain joins TRBV28 to TRBJ1-2; TRBD1 is perhaps the D gene, given 5 matching bases. The sample comprised peripheral blood. This receptor was obtained from a woman between 45 and 60 years old with acute or convalescent COVID-19. CDR3 sequence: CASSPPGYGYTF. The DNA is as follows: TGTGCCAGCAGTCCACCAGGGTATGGCTACACCTTC.